What follows is one TCR beta chain and its context. The antigen is unknown. The record originates from a study of post-analysis software for immune sequencing data. For the study at large: The courses of disease that were included comprised relapsing-remitting, secondary progressive and progressive-relapsing multiple sclerosis. Overall study results and limits: Comparison of patients with controls showed five TRBV segments more frequent in patients, TRBV5-6, TRBV5-1 and TRBV20-1 among them. Normalized Chao1 diversity was significantly lower in multiple sclerosis patients than in controls.

Incorporated into the TCR beta cDNA libraries were unique molecular identifiers, which served to reduce PCR and sequencing biases. MiXCR, applied by TCRdb to the PCR reads, yields one record per CDR3 protein. The sample lists about 760,000 distinct CDR3 sequences; roughly 27% were seen once. The length of the CDR3 is 15 residues. CDR1 is DFQATT and CDR2 is SNEGSKA in the germline V gene (reference sequence). The germline V and J ends were trimmed by 5 bases and 4 bases, with 18 bases remaining between them. The sequenced sample consisted of blood. The source of this sequence is a girl aged 10 to 17 with multiple sclerosis. This sequence joins TRBV20-1 and TRBJ1-5, with a weak D call TRBD1 (5 bases). CDR3 nucleotide sequence: TGCAGTGCTGCCAAGGTAGGGGCTAGGAATCAGCCCCAGCATTTT. This gives the protein CSAAKVGARNQPQHF.